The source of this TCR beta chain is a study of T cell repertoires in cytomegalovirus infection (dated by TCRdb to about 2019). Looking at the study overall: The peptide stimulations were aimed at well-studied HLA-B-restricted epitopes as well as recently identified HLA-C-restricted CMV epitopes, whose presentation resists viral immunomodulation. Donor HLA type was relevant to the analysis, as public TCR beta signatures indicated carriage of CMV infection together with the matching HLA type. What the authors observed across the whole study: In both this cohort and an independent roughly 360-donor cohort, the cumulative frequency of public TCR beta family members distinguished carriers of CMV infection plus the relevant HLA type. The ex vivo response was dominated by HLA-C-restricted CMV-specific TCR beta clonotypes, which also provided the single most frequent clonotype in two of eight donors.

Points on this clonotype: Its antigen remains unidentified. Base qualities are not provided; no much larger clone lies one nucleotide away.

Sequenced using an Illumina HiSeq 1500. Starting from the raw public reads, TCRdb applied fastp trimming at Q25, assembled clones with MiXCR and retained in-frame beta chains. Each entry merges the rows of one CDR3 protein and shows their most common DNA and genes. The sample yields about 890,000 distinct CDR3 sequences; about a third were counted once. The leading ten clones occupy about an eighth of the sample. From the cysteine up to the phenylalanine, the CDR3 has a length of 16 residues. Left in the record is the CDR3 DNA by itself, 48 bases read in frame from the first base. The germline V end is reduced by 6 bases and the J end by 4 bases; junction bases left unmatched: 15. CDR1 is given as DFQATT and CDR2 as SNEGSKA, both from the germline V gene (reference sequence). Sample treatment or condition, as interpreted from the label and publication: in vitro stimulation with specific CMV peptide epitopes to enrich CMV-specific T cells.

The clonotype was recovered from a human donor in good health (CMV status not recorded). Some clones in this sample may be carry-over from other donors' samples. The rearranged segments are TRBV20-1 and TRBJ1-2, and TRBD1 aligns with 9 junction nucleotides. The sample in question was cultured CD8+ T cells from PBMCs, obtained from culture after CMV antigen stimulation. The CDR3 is CSAWPRTGQGPYGYTF. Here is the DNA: TGCAGTGCCTGGCCGAGAACGGGACAGGGCCCCTATGGCTACACCTTC.